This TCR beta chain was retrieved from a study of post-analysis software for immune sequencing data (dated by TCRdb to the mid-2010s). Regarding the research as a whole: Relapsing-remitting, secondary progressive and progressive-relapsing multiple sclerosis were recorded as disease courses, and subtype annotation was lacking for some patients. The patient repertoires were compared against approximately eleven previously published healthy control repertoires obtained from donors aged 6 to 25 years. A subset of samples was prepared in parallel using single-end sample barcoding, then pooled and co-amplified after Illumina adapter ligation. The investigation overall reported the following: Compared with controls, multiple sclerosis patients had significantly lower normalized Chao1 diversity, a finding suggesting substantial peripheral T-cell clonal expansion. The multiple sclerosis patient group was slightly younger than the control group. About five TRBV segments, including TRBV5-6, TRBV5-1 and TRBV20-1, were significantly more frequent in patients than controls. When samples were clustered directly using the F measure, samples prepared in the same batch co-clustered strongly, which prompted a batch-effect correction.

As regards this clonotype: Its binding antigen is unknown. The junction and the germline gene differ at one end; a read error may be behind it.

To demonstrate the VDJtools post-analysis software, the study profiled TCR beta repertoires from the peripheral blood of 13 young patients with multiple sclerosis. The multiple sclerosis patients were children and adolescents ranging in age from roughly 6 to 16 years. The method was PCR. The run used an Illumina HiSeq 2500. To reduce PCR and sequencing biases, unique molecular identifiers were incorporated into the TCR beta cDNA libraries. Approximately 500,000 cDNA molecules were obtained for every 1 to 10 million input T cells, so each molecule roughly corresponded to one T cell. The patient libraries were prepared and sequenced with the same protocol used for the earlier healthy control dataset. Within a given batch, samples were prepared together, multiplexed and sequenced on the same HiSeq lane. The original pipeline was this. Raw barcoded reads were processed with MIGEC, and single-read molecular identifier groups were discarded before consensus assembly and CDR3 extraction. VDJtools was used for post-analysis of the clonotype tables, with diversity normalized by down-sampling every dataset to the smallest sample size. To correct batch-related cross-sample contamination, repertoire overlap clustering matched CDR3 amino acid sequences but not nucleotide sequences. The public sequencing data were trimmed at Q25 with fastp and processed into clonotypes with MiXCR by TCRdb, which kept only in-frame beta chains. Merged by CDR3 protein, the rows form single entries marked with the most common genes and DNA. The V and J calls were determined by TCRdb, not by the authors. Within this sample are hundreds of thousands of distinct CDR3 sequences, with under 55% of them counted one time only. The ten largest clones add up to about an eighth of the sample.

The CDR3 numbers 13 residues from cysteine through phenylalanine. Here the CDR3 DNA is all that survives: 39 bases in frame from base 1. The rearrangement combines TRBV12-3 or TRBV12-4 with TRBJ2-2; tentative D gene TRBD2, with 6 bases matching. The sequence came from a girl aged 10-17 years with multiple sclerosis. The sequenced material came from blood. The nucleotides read TGTGCTAGCACCTGGGGGGACACCGGGGAGCTGTTTTTT. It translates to CASTWGDTGELFF.